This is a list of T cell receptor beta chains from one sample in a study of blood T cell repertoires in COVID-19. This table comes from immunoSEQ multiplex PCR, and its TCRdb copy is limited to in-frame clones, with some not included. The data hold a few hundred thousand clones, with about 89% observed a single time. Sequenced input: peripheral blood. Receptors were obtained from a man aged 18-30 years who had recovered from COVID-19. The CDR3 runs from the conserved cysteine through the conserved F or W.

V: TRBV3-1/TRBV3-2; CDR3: CASSQDLGGITLHF
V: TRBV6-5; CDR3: CASSPVAAAAYEQYF
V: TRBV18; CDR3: CASSPEGQQQFF
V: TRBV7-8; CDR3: CASSLTSGGALAKNIQYF
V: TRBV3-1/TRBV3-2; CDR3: CASSQDPAGELFF
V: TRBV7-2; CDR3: CASSLARNTEAFF
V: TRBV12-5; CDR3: CASGPLEGLGNIQYF
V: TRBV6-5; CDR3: CASSYSRTSGNEQFF
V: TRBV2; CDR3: CASGPHRSSYNSPLHF
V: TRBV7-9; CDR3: CASMGTSGGYTQYF
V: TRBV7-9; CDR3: CASSRTGTGNYEQYF
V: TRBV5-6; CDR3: CASSLVRRLLTDTQYF
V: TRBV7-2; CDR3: CASSLAGGTYNEQFF
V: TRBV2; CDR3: CASVTGTRYLQFF